The present T cell receptor beta chain was sequenced within a study of T-cell reconstitution after alpha-beta-depleted transplantation in children. Points from the study as a whole: The main origin of T-cell counts and diversity one year after transplant was newly produced T cells. Diversity of TCRbeta at day 60 was high in some patients, arising from surviving recipient T cells and thymic progenitors.

Germline assignment: CDR1 SGHTA and CDR2 FQGNSA. There are 16 residues in the CDR3. With V trimmed by 1 base and J by 4 bases, 4 bases remained unmatched. Concerning this clonotype itself: Its antigen is currently unknown.

Unique molecular identifiers were incorporated during preparation of the TCRbeta library. One entry per CDR3 protein results from TCRdb running MiXCR on the PCR reads. The data hold about 980,000 distinct CDR3 sequences, with roughly 29% observed a single time. The chain links TRBV7-2 to TRBJ2-1, with 10 bases aligning to TRBD2. The clonotype originates from a boy in the first two years of life who had a stem cell transplant for SCID, so the T cells may come from the graft donor. Specimen: PBMCs, mostly from graft donor cells, collected 360 days after TCRalphabeta/CD19-depleted stem cell transplant. Written as DNA, the CDR3 is TGTGCCAGCAGCTTAGTCGCGACTAGCGGGTACAATGAGCAGTTCTTC. Its translation is CASSLVATSGYNEQFF.